This T cell receptor (beta chain) emerged from a study of T-cell reconstitution after alpha-beta-depleted transplantation in children. Using unique molecular identifiers, the investigators prepared the TCRbeta library. MiXCR, applied by TCRdb to the PCR reads, yields one record per CDR3 protein. Among about 260,000 distinct CDR3 sequences, about 9.9% were seen once, and the ten largest hold around 24%. This clonotype was counted at least ten times. Its matching antigen is unknown. Findings and caveats of the study: Several hundred rapidly expanded clones from non-depleted graft cells reportedly supplied alpha-beta T cells about two months post-transplant. It was newly produced T cells that mostly accounted for T-cell counts and diversity one year after transplant.

The clonotype comes from a male patient between 2 and 15 years old who had a stem cell transplant for chronic granulomatous disease, so the T cells may come from the graft donor. The material was peripheral blood, obtained 180 days after TCRalphabeta/CD19-depleted stem cell transplant.

The CDR3 coding sequence is TGTGCCAGCCTCCGGGAGGGCCTAGAGACCCAGTACTTC. Amino acids: CASLREGLETQYF. The chain is built from TRBV12-3 or TRBV12-4 and TRBJ2-5; 8 bases fit TRBD2. This CDR3 region has 13 residues. Trimming removed 8 bases from V and 4 bases from J; junction bases left unmatched: 6.